The source of this T cell receptor beta chain is a study of blood T cells in healthy people across ages. Isolated PBMCs totaled at least 6 million in each sample. Primed by a sample-barcoded 5' primer and a J-beta primer mix, a second PCR proceeded for about 7 to 11 cycles. TCRdb called the 5' RACE reads again in MiXCR, with one record for every CDR3 protein. Counted here are around 650,000 distinct CDR3 sequences, approximately 30% occurring once; the ten biggest clones make up 15%. The CDR3 loop spans 13 amino acids. V gave up 6 bases and J gave up 7 bases; unmatched junction bases: 6. Germline V lookup: CDR1 SNHLY, CDR2 FYNNEI. This clonotype was detected only a few times.

The TCR comes from a woman older than 75 in good health. This chain links TRBV2 with TRBJ2-1, with TRBD1 identical over 7 bases. The sample was blood. The CDR3 here is CASRVRQGNEQFF. As DNA, the CDR3 is TGTGCCAGCAGGGTTAGACAGGGAAATGAGCAGTTCTTC.